This TCR beta chain emerged from a study of shared clonotypes between healthy human individuals (dated by TCRdb to 2018 to 2021). For the study in its entirety: A couple of women and a few men aged 18 to 49 years were included in the cohort. Per donor, three plates each were used for CD4 naive and CD4 memory, two for CD8 naive, and one for CD8 memory. To estimate repertoire size and how much clonotype sharing occurs between individuals, the study deeply sequenced the blood TCR repertoires of roughly 5 healthy adults. To increase sequencing depth and limit assay-specific biases, different laboratories used diverse techniques to prepare libraries and sequence TCR repertoires. Per donor, leukapheresis produced somewhere between about 0.94 and 9 billion PBMCs. Study-wide conclusions, independent of this receptor: Because the study included only a small number of donors, the genetic and exposure-history diversity represented was limited. When a handful of donors were compared, the shared fraction of clonotypes was about 5% for naive CD4, around 3.6% for naive CD8, roughly 2.5% for memory CD4, and roughly 0.43% for memory CD8. Pairwise subsampling led to the expectation that sequencing depth would affect the degree of clonotype sharing among donors. Higher generation probabilities were observed for clonotypes shared by all four sorted-subset donors than for non-shared clonotypes. Even with the large sequencing depth, rarefaction of the sorted-subset datasets indicated that sequencing was incomplete. Sampling was limited to blood, and TCR repertoires in tissue likely differ from TCR repertoires in blood. Estimated clonotype richness was generally larger for naive than for memory subsets.

Using the deep immunoSEQ assay, TCR CDR3 regions were amplified from genomic DNA by multiplex PCR. Genomic DNA extracted from each cell subset was distributed evenly over all wells of several immunoSEQ 96-well plates, and each plate served as one replicate. Each replicate PCR for sorted subsets received roughly 200 ng genomic DNA, equal to about 30,000 T cell genomes. Purified libraries were measured with a Qubit 3.0 fluorometer, size-checked on a Bioanalyzer 2100, and measured again with the KAPA Library Quantification kit. A separate single-read 150-cycle Illumina NextSeq 550 flow cell was used to sequence each immunoSEQ 96-well plate. Turning to the authors' computational methods: Because only junctional sequences without quality scores were contained in the immunoSEQ output, filtering matching that applied to full-length reads could not be performed. Sequences were annotated with PyIR, a Python wrapper for IgBLAST v1.9, using IMGT germline references to assign V/J genes and CDR3. Reads were removed for weak V/J assignments (E-value above 1e-6), missing CDR3, stop codons, out-of-frame junctions, or ambiguous translated residues. V3J clonotypes were defined as sequences sharing the same inferred V gene, J gene, and CDR3 amino acid sequence. To compute the percentage overlap between repertoires, the number of shared unique clonotypes was divided by the size of the smaller repertoire. RTK rarefaction, the Chao1 estimator, and Recon v2.1 estimates of unobserved clonotypes were used to assess repertoire richness. For all TCRbeta clonotypes obtained by the gDNA method from a few donors, generation probabilities were computed with OLGA. Entries here come from immuneACCESS through TCRdb and include only in-frame sequences with V and J called. Some clones fail to appear in such tables; in the studies checked, an unresolved V gene covers under half of the shortfall, and the cause of the remainder is unknown. V and J calls and clone size are those listed in that table; D and trimming were worked out from the DNA. The table for this sample lists around 600,000 clones; around 97% of them were counted only once. Approximately 0.057% of the sample is taken by the ten largest.

The donors were healthy, HIV-negative adults who had no recently reported acute infections or vaccinations. All donors were Caucasian adults living in Nashville, Tennessee, USA. Magnetic negative selection was used to enrich CD4+ T cells, after which naive cells were positively selected on CD45RA and the negative fraction became the memory subset. Blood was collected by leukapheresis, and PBMCs were isolated by Ficoll-Histopaque density gradient centrifugation and then cryopreserved in liquid nitrogen vapor phase. Analytical flow cytometry was used to check the purity and quantity of each magnetically sorted T cell population. Each sorted fraction had its genomic DNA isolated and then quantified by UV absorbance on a Nanodrop 2000c. Points on this clone: Its antigen is still unknown. Base qualities are not at hand, and no much larger clone is one base apart.

Spanning cysteine to phenylalanine, the CDR3 consists of 14 amino acids. The CDR3 DNA has 42 bases and is translated from base 1. The germline V gene (reference sequence) provides CDR1 SGHNT and CDR2 YYREEE. Relative to germline, V is 4 bases shorter and J is 2 bases shorter, with 12 bases between their ends. The specimen was naive CD4+ T cells sorted from blood. This specimen's cell subset or site label, interpreted: CD45RA+ positively selected. The V and J genes are TRBV5-4 and TRBJ2-5, with the D gene not clear enough to name. The sequence derives from a woman aged 30 to 39 in good health. The DNA reads as follows: TGTGCCAGCAGCGGGCCCACCAGGCAAGAGACCCAGTACTTC. Translated, it reads CASSGPTRQETQYF.